The clone carrying this T cell receptor beta chain was detected ten times or more. Antigen: not known. The record originates from a study of T cells in Graves' hyperthyroidism and ophthalmopathy. Each diagnosis was grounded in clinical symptoms, serum thyroxine and TRAb, thyroid ultrasound, and orbital computed tomography. Regarding the study as a whole: Blood also carried most thyroid clonotypes expanded above 0.001. Before onset, ophthalmopathy was predicted by the model a median 6.5 months earlier.

Trimming stripped 3 bases from V and 4 bases from J, with 6 bases between. The CDR3 extends over 12 amino acids. CDR1 and CDR2 (germline): SGHTA, FQGNSA. Researchers took RNA transcripts and amplified the TCR beta CDR3 regions from them. HTBI primers were used for first-round RT-PCR of the TCR CDR3. TCRdb itself ran the multiplex PCR reads through MiXCR, one entry per CDR3 protein. The sample carries around 620,000 distinct CDR3 sequences, more than 45% recorded once. The clonotype was recovered from an adult woman with Graves' disease, either hyperthyroidism or ophthalmopathy (not recorded which). The sample taken for sequencing was peripheral blood or thyroid tissue (not recorded which). The chain has TRBV7-2 and TRBJ2-5; D uncertain. Here the CDR3 reads CASSFARETQYF. For the CDR3, the DNA is TGTGCCAGCAGCTTCGCAAGAGAGACCCAGTACTTC.